This is a list of T cell receptor beta chains from one sample in a study of blood T cell repertoires in COVID-19. Method: immunoSEQ multiplex PCR; TCRdb's copy keeps in-frame clones and lacks some. The sample has a few hundred thousand clones, around nine tenths seen once; the top ten hold 10%. Sequencing was carried out using PBMCs or T cells enriched from blood (not recorded which). The receptors here all came from a woman between 45 and 60 years old who had recovered from COVID-19. Both conserved end residues are part of each CDR3. A D gene is named only where the DNA matches it firmly. Clone size is shown for a subset of rows, as once, few, many or a class of expanded clone.

>-|TRBV6-5|TRBD1|TRBJ1-5
TGTGCCAGCAGAGTAACCGGGACAGGGGTCCAGCCCCAGCATTTT
CASRVTGTGVQPQHF
>-|TRBV30|-|TRBJ1-4
TGTGCCGGAGGGGCCGAAAAACTGTTTTTT
CAGGAEKLFF
>once|TRBV30|TRBD2|TRBJ2-1
TGTGCCTGGAGAGGCGGGGGGCTCAATGAGCAGTTCTTC
CAWRGGGLNEQFF
>-|TRBV2|-|TRBJ2-1
TGTGCCAGCAACATACCCGTGGATGAGCAGTTCTTC
CASNIPVDEQFF
>-|TRBV7-9|-|TRBJ1-2
TGTGCCAGCAGCTTAAGGGGACTTAATGGCTACACCTTC
CASSLRGLNGYTF
>few|TRBV4-3|-|TRBJ1-1
TGCGCCAGCAGCCGAACGTTAGTCGGACAGCTCGCCGAAGCTTTCTTT
CASSRTLVGQLAEAFF
>-|TRBV28|TRBD1|TRBJ2-7
TGTGCCAGCCTAGGACAGGACTACGAGCAGTACTTC
CASLGQDYEQYF
>-|TRBV11-1|-|TRBJ2-5
TGTGCCAGCAGCCCTACAGGGCGAGAGACCCAGTACTTC
CASSPTGRETQYF
>few|TRBV30|-|TRBJ2-7
TGTGCCTGGAGTGCCACAGGGTTAGAGCAGTACTTC
CAWSATGLEQYF
>-|TRBV28|TRBD1|TRBJ2-7
TGTGCCAGCAGCCCAGGGGGTCGGGACGAGCAGTACTTC
CASSPGGRDEQYF
>-|TRBV4-1|TRBD1|TRBJ1-3
TGCGCCAGCAGCCGGGACAGGAGCTCTGGAAACACCATATATTTT
CASSRDRSSGNTIYF
>-|TRBV3-1/TRBV3-2|-|TRBJ1-2
TGTGCCAGCAGCCACGACACACACTATGGCTACACCTTC
CASSHDTHYGYTF
>-|TRBV7-3|-|TRBJ1-2
TGTGCCAGCAGCTATTATTCCTTAAACAGGGAGAGCGGCTACACCTTC
CASSYYSLNRESGYTF
>-|TRBV28|-|TRBJ1-5
TGTGCCAGCAGCCTTAGGTTGGGGCTTAATCAGCCCCAGCATTTT
CASSLRLGLNQPQHF
>-|TRBV5-1|TRBD1|TRBJ1-1
TGCGCCAGCAGCCTGACAGTTAAACAGGGGTTCACTGAAGCTTTCTTT
CASSLTVKQGFTEAFF
>-|TRBV29-1|-|TRBJ2-7
TGCAGCGTCCAACCTCGGGACAAAACCTACGAGCAGTACTTC
CSVQPRDKTYEQYF
>-|TRBV2|-|TRBJ1-5
TGTGCCAGCAGTGAGCAGACACTTAATCAGCCCCAGCATTTT
CASSEQTLNQPQHF
>-|TRBV6-5|-|TRBJ1-5
TGTGCCAGCAGTCCCTATCCGTATAGCAATCAGCCCCAGCATTTT
CASSPYPYSNQPQHF
>-|TRBV7-2|TRBD1|TRBJ1-2
TGTGCCAGCAGCTCGGGACAGGGCGAAGGCGGCTACACCTTC
CASSSGQGEGGYTF
>-|TRBV7-2|-|TRBJ1-3
TGTGCCAGCAGCCAGGACAGCGCCTCTGGAAACACCATATATTTT
CASSQDSASGNTIYF
>-|TRBV12-5|-|TRBJ1-1
TGTGCTAGTGGTCCGCAGGGTTGGAACACTGAAGCTTTCTTT
CASGPQGWNTEAFF
>-|TRBV3-1/TRBV3-2|-|TRBJ2-5
TGTGCCAGCAGCCAAGCCCTTACCGAGGCAGGGAGGACCGGGACCCAGTACTTC
CASSQALTEAGRTGTQYF
>-|TRBV7-2|TRBD2|TRBJ2-7
TGTGCCAGCAGCCGTCTAGCGGGGGAGGGCGAGCAGTACTTC
CASSRLAGEGEQYF